The 30 T cell receptor beta chains listed next were all sequenced from one sample in a study of shared clonotypes between healthy human individuals. The naive CD8 subset, CD45RO-negative cells positively selected for CCR7, excluded terminally differentiated effector memory CD45RA+ cells. Here immunoSEQ multiplex PCR was the method, and the copy in TCRdb shows in-frame clones only, minus some. The sample contains approximately 840,000 clones, about 96% of which appear only once. The sequencing input was naive CD8+ T cells sorted from blood. The receptors originated from a man aged 30-40 years in good health.

V is TRBV7-9 and J is TRBJ1-1; no clear D gene. V was clipped by 5 bases and J by 3 bases, with 13 bases between them. The CDR3 runs to 14 residues. Germline CDR1 reads SEHNR; CDR2 reads FQNEAQ (reference sequence). The CDR3: CASSVTGPYTEAFF. The CDR3 coding sequence is TGTGCCAGCAGCGTAACGGGTCCTTACACTGAAGCTTTCTTT.

For this clone: Other DNA variants within this sample encode the same CDR3. The chain couples TRBV6-5 to TRBJ2-7; 7 positions match TRBD2. CDR1 is MNHEY and CDR2 is SVGAGI in the germline V gene. The J segment lost 0 bases and the V segment lost 0 bases, leaving 2 bases of the junction unmatched. The CDR3 contains 15 residues. CDR3 nucleotides: TGTGCCAGCAGTTACTCAGGCGGGAGCTCCTACGAGCAGTACTTC. Amino acid sequence: CASSYSGGSSYEQYF.

The CDR3 region has the DNA TGTGCCATCATGACAGATTCGACCTACGAGCAGTACTTC. Translated, it gives CAIMTDSTYEQYF. This rearrangement joins TRBV10-3 to TRBJ2-7, with a possible D match to TRBD1 (5 bases). Trimming pared 7 bases from V and 2 bases from J, leaving 12 bases between. Germline V gene data show CDR1 as ENHRY and CDR2 as SYGVKD. The CDR3 length is 13 residues.

The genes are TRBV7-6 and TRBJ2-1; D not resolved. Trimming cost V 3 bases and J 10 bases, with 10 bases left between them. CDR1 SGHVS and CDR2 FNYEAQ come from the germline V gene. The CDR3 is 12 amino acids. The CDR3 spells CASSLGFSEQFF. The CDR3 region has the DNA TGTGCCAGCAGCTTGGGTTTTTCGGAGCAGTTCTTC.

The rearrangement links TRBV4-1 to TRBJ2-3; 7 bases match TRBD2. V was clipped by 0 bases and J by 4 bases; unmatched bases: 7. The CDR3 totals 16 residues. Germline CDR1 MGHRA, CDR2 YSYEKL. The CDR3 DNA sequence: TGCGCCAGCAGCCAAGATGGCGGACTAGTTCCAGATACGCAGTATTTT. This translates into CASSQDGGLVPDTQYF.

In the case of this clone: Different DNA sequences within this sample yield the same CDR3. The J gene is TRBJ1-5, the V gene TRBV5-5; D possibly corresponds to TRBD1 (6 bases). There are 15 residues in the CDR3. Germline assignment: CDR1 SGHKS and CDR2 YYEKEE (reference sequence). Trimming removed 2 bases at V and 0 bases at J, with 9 bases between. The DNA of the CDR3 is TGTGCCAGCAGCTTAGGACAGTATAGCAATCAGCCCCAGCATTTT. This sequence encodes CASSLGQYSNQPQHF.

V and J are TRBV6-6 and TRBJ1-5; weak D call: TRBD1 (5 bases). Trimming removed 4 bases at V and 2 bases at J, with 9 bases between. The germline gives CDR1 MNHNY, CDR2 SVGAGI (reference sequence). The CDR3 is 14 residues long. The CDR3 bases are TGTGCCAGCAGTTGGAGGGACGGCAATCAGCCCCAGCATTTT. This encodes CASSWRDGNQPQHF.

This clone was seen only once. Other DNA sequences from this sample encode an identical CDR3 as well. V and J are TRBV4-1 and TRBJ2-1; 7 bases are shared with TRBD2. The CDR3 is 15 residues long. Trimming at V came to 1 base and at J to 1 base, leaving 1 base not matched to a gene. The germline V gene encodes CDR1 MGHRA and CDR2 YSYEKL. The CDR3 bases are TGCGCCAGCAGCCAAGCTAGCGGATCCTACAATGAGCAGTTCTTC. The encoded protein is CASSQASGSYNEQFF.

V usage is TRBV7-9 and J usage is TRBJ2-1; 12 bases agree with TRBD2. This CDR3 has 15 residues. Germline V CDR1 and CDR2: SEHNR, FQNEAQ (reference sequence). With V trimmed by 5 bases and J by 8 bases, 7 bases remained unmatched. CDR3 DNA sequence: TGTGCCAGCAGCCTGACTAGCGGGAGTCCCTATGAGCAGTTCTTC. Its translation is CASSLTSGSPYEQFF.

The genes are TRBV6-6 and TRBJ2-1; 11 nucleotides align to TRBD1. The CDR3 runs to 15 residues. V dropped 5 bases and J dropped 5; count of bases not matched to a gene: 5. Germline assignment: CDR1 MNHNY and CDR2 SVGAGI (reference sequence). CDR3 residues: CASSPGQGAHNEQFF. CDR3 nucleotide sequence: TGTGCCAGCAGTCCCGGACAGGGGGCCCACAATGAGCAGTTCTTC.

This clone was seen a single time. Other DNA sequences of this sample code for an identical CDR3. This chain links TRBV5-1 with TRBJ2-7, with TRBD1 identical over 8 bases. With V trimmed by 4 bases and J by 1 base, 4 bases remained unmatched. Looked up from germline, CDR1 is SGHRS and CDR2 is YFSETQ. The CDR3 loop spans 14 amino acids. CDR3 nucleotides: TGCGCCAGCAGCGTGGGGACAGGATCCTACGAGCAGTACTTC. Its protein is CASSVGTGSYEQYF.

The chain is built from TRBV11-2 and TRBJ1-5; the match to TRBD1 covers 7 bases. This CDR3 is 15 amino acids long. The germline gives CDR1 SGHAT, CDR2 FQNNGV. V was pared by 3 bases and J by 5 bases, with 7 bases of the junction left unmatched. The CDR3 coding sequence is TGTGCCAGCAGCTTTAGGTCTGGGACAGATCAGCCCCAGCATTTT. Translation: CASSFRSGTDQPQHF.

The chain recombines TRBV21-1 with TRBJ2-1; TRBD1 was called by the table and not checked on the DNA. TRBV21-1 is given as a pseudogene. This CDR3 spans 14 amino acids. The CDR3 DNA reads as TGTGCCAGCAGCAAATTGCCAGGCCCTTTAGAGCAGTTCTTC. Protein sequence: CASSKLPGPLEQFF.

The V gene is TRBV28, the J gene TRBJ2-1; no definite D call. The ends were cut back, 5 bases at V and 9 bases at J, with 8 bases in the middle. The CDR3 runs to 11 residues. Germline V CDR1 and CDR2: MDHEN, SYDVKM. The CDR3 region has the DNA TGTGCCAGCAGTAAAGTTGGTGAGCAGTTCTTC. It translates to CASSKVGEQFF.

For the CDR3, the DNA is TGTGCCAGCAAGCGTAATGTCGGGAACACTGAAGCTTTCTTT. It codes for CASKRNVGNTEAFF. The chain uses TRBV27 and TRBJ1-1, with no clear D. V was cut by 7 bases and J by 1 base, with 13 bases left in between. The CDR3 has 14 amino acids. Germline V gene lookup returns CDR1 MNHEY and CDR2 SMNVEV (reference sequence).

The V and J genes are TRBV25-1 and TRBJ2-3; D remains unclear. V gave up 0 bases and J gave up 2 bases, with 9 bases separating them. The CDR3 is 15 residues long. Germline loops: CDR1 MGHDK, CDR2 SYGVNS. CDR3 residues: CASSEYWASTDTQYF. CDR3 coding DNA: TGTGCCAGCAGTGAATATTGGGCTTCCACAGATACGCAGTATTTT.

Notes on this clone: The junction does not match germline at one end; this may be a read error. The V and J genes are TRBV15 and TRBJ2-7, with 7 bases fitting TRBD1. Germline lookup yields CDR1 LNHNV and CDR2 YYDKDF (reference sequence). There are 14 residues in the CDR3. The CDR3 region has the DNA TGTGCCACCAGCGGAGACAGGGCTCCCTACGAGCAGTACTTC. Translating gives CATSGDRAPYEQYF.

The chain combines TRBV14 with TRBJ2-1; no firm D call. The CDR3 consists of 13 residues. Germline V lookup: CDR1 SGHDN, CDR2 FVKESK. Between the trimmed V and J ends, which lost 1 base and 8 bases, there was a span of 9 bases. The CDR3 is CASSQGHGDEQFF. CDR3 nucleotides: TGTGCCAGCAGCCAAGGCCACGGTGATGAGCAGTTCTTC. The variable domain in full, completed from reference TRBV14 and TRBJ2-1, reads EAGVTQFPSHSVIEKGQTVTLRCDPISGHDNLYWYRRVMGKEIKFLLHFVKESKQDESGMPNNRFLAERTGGTYSTLKVQPAELEDSGVYFCASSQGHGDEQFFGPGTRLTVL.

This clone was picked up one time. The sample carries other DNA sequences with the same CDR3. CDR3 region: CASSLVGGSSYEQYF. In nucleotides, the CDR3 is TGTGCCAGCAGCTTAGTGGGCGGTAGCTCCTACGAGCAGTACTTC. J is TRBJ2-7 and V is TRBV11-2, with D unclear. The germline V gene encodes CDR1 SGHAT and CDR2 FQNNGV. The CDR3 has 15 residues. Trimming took 1 base from V and 0 from J, leaving 10 bases between them.

Points on this clone: Other DNA sequences in this sample translate to the same CDR3. V is TRBV7-9 and J is TRBJ2-5; TRBD1 might be the D (5 bases). The germline V gene encodes CDR1 SEHNR and CDR2 FQNEAQ (reference sequence). The V gene lost 5 bases and the J gene lost 2 bases, with 9 bases spanning the gap. The CDR3 has 13 residues. The CDR3 region is CASSLTEQETQYF. The CDR3 DNA reads TGTGCCAGCAGCCTGACAGAACAAGAGACCCAGTACTTC.

The chain couples TRBV4-1 to TRBJ2-7; TRBD2 matches at 11 bases. Germline V gene lookup returns CDR1 MGHRA and CDR2 YSYEKL. The CDR3 sequence is 16 residues long. Trimming took 3 bases from V and 6 from J; bases not matched to a gene: 10. In DNA form, the CDR3 reads TGCGCCAGCAGCCAGGAGATAGCGGGAGGGCCCGTCGAGCAGTACTTC. Amino acids: CASSQEIAGGPVEQYF.

This chain links TRBV28 with TRBJ2-7; 9 bases match TRBD1. With 4 bases clipped from V and 2 bases from J, the junction kept 6 bases outside the gene matches. CDR1 and CDR2 from the germline V gene are MDHEN and SYDVKM. This CDR3 has 15 residues. CDR3 DNA sequence: TGTGCCAGCAGTTCCGGGACAGGGCTCCCCTACGAGCAGTACTTC. It is translated as CASSSGTGLPYEQYF.

V is TRBV14 and J is TRBJ2-7; 9 nucleotides line up with TRBD1. V was pared by 2 bases and J by 2 bases, with 4 bases of the junction left unmatched. The CDR3 has 15 residues. Germline values: CDR1 SGHDN, CDR2 FVKESK. CDR3 amino acids: CASSQYRGPTYEQYF. The CDR3 nucleotides are TGTGCCAGCAGCCAATACAGGGGGCCAACCTACGAGCAGTACTTC.

This chain uses TRBV9 with TRBJ1-1; perhaps TRBD1 as D (5 bases). V lost 3 bases and J lost 1, with 10 bases in between. Germline CDR1 and CDR2: SGDLS and YYNGEE. The CDR3 consists of 14 residues. The CDR3 region is CASSAGIANTEAFF. The CDR3 nucleotides are TGTGCCAGCAGCGCAGGGATAGCGAACACTGAAGCTTTCTTT.

The chain recombines TRBV5-1 with TRBJ2-7, with 10 bases matching TRBD1. The germline gives CDR1 SGHRS, CDR2 YFSETQ. Trimming removed 1 base from V and 6 bases from J; junction bases left unmatched: 7. The CDR3 length is 15 residues. CDR3 nucleotide sequence: TGCGCCAGCAGCTTGACCGGGACAGGGGCTCTCGAGCAGTACTTC. Its protein product is CASSLTGTGALEQYF.

As concerns this clone: In the same sample, other DNA sequences code for this CDR3. The chain uses TRBV4-1 and TRBJ2-1; 10 bases are shared with TRBD2. Germline CDR1 MGHRA, CDR2 YSYEKL. V gave up 3 bases and J gave up 0 bases; unmatched junction bases: 2. CDR3 length equals 16 residues. The DNA for the CDR3 is TGCGCCAGCAGCCACCCTAGCGGGAGCTCCTACAATGAGCAGTTCTTC. It codes for CASSHPSGSSYNEQFF.

This chain joins TRBV18 and TRBJ2-1; D is tentatively TRBD1 or TRBD2 (5 bases each). The CDR3 sequence is 16 residues long. Germline CDR1 KGHSH, CDR2 LQKENI. V was trimmed by 1 base and J by 3 bases, leaving 13 bases between them. Written as DNA, the CDR3 is TGTGCCAGCTCACCACTCGGGACGGAAAACTACAATGAGCAGTTCTTC. Translated: CASSPLGTENYNEQFF.

This rearrangement joins TRBV9 to TRBJ1-1, with TRBD1 as a possible D gene (5 bases). The germline V and J ends were trimmed by 1 base and 1 base, with 14 bases remaining between them. The CDR3 has 16 amino acids. Germline V lookup: CDR1 SGDLS, CDR2 YYNGEE. The CDR3 bases are TGTGCCAGCAGCGTAAGGACCGACAGCGAGAACACTGAAGCTTTCTTT. Encoded protein: CASSVRTDSENTEAFF.

The V call is TRBV11-3, the J call TRBJ2-2; TRBD2 is a possible D gene (5 bases). Between the trimmed V and J ends, which lost 3 bases and 1 base, there was a span of 9 bases. The CDR3 totals 15 residues. CDR1 is SGHNT, CDR2 YENEEA, per germline. The DNA for the CDR3 is TGTGCCAGCAGCTTGGGGAGAATGAACACCGGGGAGCTGTTTTTT. Protein product: CASSLGRMNTGELFF.

This chain uses TRBV27 with TRBJ2-7; tentatively, D is TRBD1 (5 bases). The germline V and J ends were trimmed by 6 bases and 3 bases, with 18 bases remaining between them. CDR3 length: 15 residues. Germline CDR1 and CDR2: MNHEY and SMNVEV (reference sequence). The CDR3 nucleotides read TGTGCCAGCAGCGAGTCAGGGATCGCCCTCTACGAGCAGTACTTC. This gives the protein CASSESGIALYEQYF.